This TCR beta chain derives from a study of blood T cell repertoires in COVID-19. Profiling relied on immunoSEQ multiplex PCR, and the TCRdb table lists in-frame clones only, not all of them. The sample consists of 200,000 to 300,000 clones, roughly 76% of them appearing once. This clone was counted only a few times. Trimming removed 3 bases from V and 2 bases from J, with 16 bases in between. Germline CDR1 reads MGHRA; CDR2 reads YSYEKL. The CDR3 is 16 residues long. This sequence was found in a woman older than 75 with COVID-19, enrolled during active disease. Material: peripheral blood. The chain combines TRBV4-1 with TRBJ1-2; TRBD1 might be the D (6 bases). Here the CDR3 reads CASSHASGTLNYGYTF. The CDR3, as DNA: TGCGCCAGCAGCCACGCCTCCGGGACACTAAACTATGGCTACACCTTC.